This TCR beta chain was captured in a study of tissue T cells after allogeneic stem cell transplantation (dated by TCRdb to the early 2020s). Notes on the research overall: The study profiled TCR beta repertoires across many tissues from research autopsies of patients with and without GVHD, plus mouse models of GVHD. The human part of the study was a prospective observational study with no blinding and no randomization. General conclusions and limits of the study: Within patients, how anatomically similar the tissues were was a key factor in shaping TCR repertoire composition, regardless of disease or transplant status. Only a few T cell clones appeared in more than one patient, yet motif-based clustering showed tissue-specific repertoire signatures that were shared between patients. In both patients and mice, T cells from blood and spleen picked up only a limited part of the TCR repertoire that was detected in tissues. The study did not determine which tissue TCRs were alloreactive or antigen-specific, and some clones might have been persisting host cells. Sampling depth was acknowledged as a limitation, and the patient cohort was both small and clinically heterogeneous.

A distance of 5 bases separates the germline ends of V and J, which lose 2 bases and 0 bases respectively. CDR3 length: 14 amino acids, cysteine to phenylalanine. The DNA shown is the part of the CDR3 that was read: 39 bases, in frame from base 1. Sequences SGHDT (CDR1) and FRDEAV (CDR2) are obtained from the germline V gene. The meaning of the sample's time point label: mouse harvest day 7 after allogeneic transplant. Each mouse graft consisted of 10^7 T-cell-depleted bone marrow cells plus 10^6 splenic CD5+ T cells and was given by tail vein injection. Mouse GVHD was modeled in a major MHC-mismatch B6 (H2b) into BALB/c (H2d) model, with tissues profiled at day 7 or 14. On day 7 or 14 post-transplant, mouse tissues and retro-orbital blood were harvested with separate sterile tools for each animal, and livers were flushed beforehand. Before genomic DNA isolation with the DNeasy Blood & Tissue Kit, mouse tissues were minced with razor blades in buffered saline.

This clone was detected only a few times. It lacks a known antigen. Gene designations and germline sequences in this entry are those of the mouse. Sequencing ends 1 residue short of the CDR3 end; the germline J gene provides the rest. Receptor libraries were prepared by the immunoSEQ multiplex PCR assay. TCRbeta CDR3 sequencing was performed at survey depth by Adaptive Biotechnologies, and CDR3 sequences, V/J genes, productive frequency and template counts were reported. TCR beta CDR3 regions were amplified from genomic DNA instead of RNA. From the authors' description of their analysis: Pairwise repertoire overlap between tissues was quantified with Jensen-Shannon divergence, where 1 means complete divergence and 0 identical. Tissues were clustered by single-linkage agglomerative hierarchical clustering of pairwise JSD values and displayed as dendrograms. GLIPH2 was run on all patient samples with simulation_depth 1000, kmer_min_depth 3 and cdr3_length_cutoff 8, and groups with more than two unique CDR3s were retained. A standardized tissue-overlap score was generated by extrapolating Jaccard GLIPH-group overlap across patients to a standard repertoire size of 1000 clones. Linear mixed-effect models, with tissue as a fixed effect and individual as a random effect, were used to test how diversity related to clinical or experimental variables. TCRdb stores this immuneACCESS table with in-frame sequences only. Part of the clones is absent; in the studies checked, under half of the shortfall reflects unresolved V genes, and no reason is known for the rest. That table supplies the V and J calls and clone size; D and trimming were determined from the DNA. Present in this sample are over 7,000 clones, under 55% of which were seen just once. The ten largest clones represent more than 7% of the sample.

The chain is assembled from TRBV14 and TRBJ2-2; no confident D gene assignment can be made. This sequence was found in a female BALB/c mouse given C57BL/6 T cells with graft-versus-host disease after an allogeneic hematopoietic cell transplant. The sample consisted of gut tissue. The sequenced CDR3 bases are TGTGCCAGCAGTTTTGGGACAAACACCGGGCAGCTCTAC. Its product reads: CASSFGTNTGQLY. Given in full, the CDR3 is CASSFGTNTGQLYF.